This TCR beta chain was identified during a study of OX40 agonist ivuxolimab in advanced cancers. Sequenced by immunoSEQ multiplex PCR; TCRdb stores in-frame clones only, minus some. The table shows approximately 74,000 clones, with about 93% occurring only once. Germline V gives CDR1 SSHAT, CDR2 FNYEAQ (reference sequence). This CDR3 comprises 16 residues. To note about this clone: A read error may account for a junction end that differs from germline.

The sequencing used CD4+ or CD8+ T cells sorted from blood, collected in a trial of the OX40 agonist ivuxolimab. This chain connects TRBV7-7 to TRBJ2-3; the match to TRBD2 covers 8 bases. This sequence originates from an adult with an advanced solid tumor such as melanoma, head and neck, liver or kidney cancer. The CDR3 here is CASSAQAGGRGDTQYF. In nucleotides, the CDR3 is TGTGCTAGCAGCGCGCAGGCGGGGGGAAGGGGAGATACGCAGTATTTT.